The 19 T cell receptor beta chains reported below all come from one sample, sequenced in a study of shared clonotypes between healthy human individuals. Generated by immunoSEQ multiplex PCR, the TCRdb table keeps only in-frame clones and is missing some. The profile covers some 500,000 clones, with 77% appearing a single time and more than 10% taken by the ten largest. The sequenced material came from PBMCs. The origin of the receptors is a woman between 40 and 55 years old in good health. Some clones in this sample may be carry-over from other donors' samples.

The chain has TRBV5-4 and TRBJ2-2, with a tentative D call TRBD2 (6 bases). Germline V gene data show CDR1 as SGHNT and CDR2 as YYREEE (reference sequence). Between the trimmed V and J ends, which lost 0 bases and 4 bases, there was a span of 13 bases. This CDR3 has 16 residues. Here the CDR3 reads CASSLGAVGGTGELFF. The CDR3 DNA follows: TGTGCCAGCAGCTTGGGAGCGGTCGGGGGCACCGGGGAGCTGTTTTTT.

In its sample, this clone was seen a few times. This rearrangement joins TRBV5-4 to TRBJ2-7, with 7 nucleotides matching TRBD2. V was clipped by 0 bases and J by 0 bases; unmatched bases: 3. CDR1 and CDR2 (germline): SGHNT, YYREEE (reference sequence). This CDR3 contains 15 residues. DNA of the CDR3: TGTGCCAGCAGCTTGGTTGGGGGGGGCTCCTACGAGCAGTACTTC. It translates to CASSLVGGGSYEQYF. The full variable domain, completed using reference TRBV5-4 and TRBJ2-7, is ETGVTQSPTHLIKTRGQQVTLRCSSQSGHNTVSWYQQALGQGPQFIFQYYREEENGRGNFPPRFSGLQFPNYSSELNVNALELDDSALYLCASSLVGGGSYEQYFGPGTRLTVT.

The genes are TRBV11-2 and TRBJ1-2; 10 positions match TRBD1. Germline loops: CDR1 SGHAT, CDR2 FQNNGV. V shed 4 bases and J 1 base; nucleotides not matched to a gene: 12. The CDR3 runs 18 residues. The CDR3 nucleotides read TGTGCCAGCAGCTCGTCCCCGGGACAGGGGACCCTTAACTATGGCTACACCTTC. It yields the protein CASSSSPGQGTLNYGYTF. Combining the CDR3 with reference TRBV11-2 and TRBJ1-2 gives the whole variable domain EAGVAQSPRYKIIEKRQSVAFWCNPISGHATLYWYQQILGQGPKLLIQFQNNGVVDDSQLPKDRFSAERLKGVDSTLKIQPAKLEDSAVYLCASSSSPGQGTLNYGYTFGSGTRLTVV.

The V call is TRBV6-5, the J call TRBJ1-2; 7 bases match TRBD1. Trimming cost V 6 bases and J 7 bases; bases outside gene matches: 11. The germline V gene encodes CDR1 MNHEY and CDR2 SVGAGI. The CDR3 is 14 amino acids. The CDR3 sequence is CASSTVTGPGGYTF. The CDR3 nucleotides are TGTGCCAGCAGCACGGTGACAGGGCCAGGTGGCTACACCTTC.

There are a few counts of this clone. V gene TRBV6-1 combines with J gene TRBJ1-3; no definite D call. This CDR3 is 14 amino acids long. With 4 bases removed from V and 4 bases from J, the gap between germline ends came to 11 bases. The germline V gene has CDR1 MNHNS and CDR2 SASEGT. This CDR3 is CASSAVQLGNTIYF. The CDR3 DNA follows: TGTGCCAGCAGTGCCGTCCAACTAGGAAACACCATATATTTT.

The chain has TRBV19 and TRBJ1-2; D gene unclear. This CDR3 has 13 residues. The V end lost 4 bases, the J end lost 4 bases, and 10 bases lay between the germline ends. Looked up from germline, CDR1 is LNHDA and CDR2 is SQIVND (reference sequence). The DNA for the CDR3 is TGTGCCAGTAGTAACACAGCAACCTATGGCTACACCTTC. Translation gives CASSNTATYGYTF.

The sample holds one count of this clone. V and J are TRBV11-2 and TRBJ1-2, with D possibly TRBD1 on 5 matching bases. The CDR3 has 13 residues. Trimming stripped 5 bases from V and 8 bases from J, with 15 bases between. Germline assignment: CDR1 SGHAT and CDR2 FQNNGV. CDR3 nucleotide sequence: TGTGCCAGCAGCCTCACAGGCCAGGGAGGCTACACCTTC. This encodes CASSLTGQGGYTF.

About this clone itself: With only one base between it and a far larger clone, this is likely a read error. This chain uses TRBV7-9 with TRBJ1-1; D gene ambiguous. The CDR3 has 9 residues. Trimming removed 4 bases from V and 6 bases from J, with 0 bases in between. The germline gives CDR1 SEHNR, CDR2 FQNEAQ (reference sequence). In DNA, the CDR3 is TGTGCCAGCAGCTCTGAAGCTTTCTTT. Translated, it gives CASSSEAFF. Variable domain in full (rest from reference TRBV7-9 and TRBJ1-1): DTGVSQNPRHKITKRGQNVTFRCDPISEHNRLYWYRQTLGQGPEFLTYFQNEAQLEKSRLLSDRFSAERPKGSFSTLEIQRTEQGDSAMYLCASSSEAFFGQGTRLTVV.

This clone was recorded at least ten times. This chain joins TRBV11-2 and TRBJ2-7; TRBD2 is a possible D gene (6 bases). V gave up 5 bases and J gave up 2 bases, with 13 bases separating them. This CDR3 is built from 14 residues. Germline CDR1 SGHAT, CDR2 FQNNGV. CDR3 DNA: TGTGCCAGCAGCGTACCGGGACTCACCTACGAGCAGTACTTC. This gives the protein CASSVPGLTYEQYF.

The chain is built from TRBV6-4 and TRBJ2-3; D perhaps matches TRBD2 (7 bases). In germline, CDR1 is MRHNA, CDR2 SNTAGT. The CDR3 loop spans 14 amino acids. Trimming pared 5 bases from V and 4 bases from J, leaving 13 bases between. CDR3 in amino acids: CASSPGEGSDTQYF. In nucleotides, the CDR3 is TGTGCCAGCAGTCCAGGGGAGGGGTCAGATACGCAGTATTTT.

This chain uses TRBV19 with TRBJ1-1, with unresolved D. The CDR3 runs 16 residues. V shed 9 bases and J shed 0 bases, with 20 bases lying between them. CDR1 is LNHDA, CDR2 SQIVND, per germline (reference sequence). In DNA, the CDR3 is TGTGCCAGCACCAATGAGGGAGGTGTCATGAACACTGAAGCTTTCTTT. Translated, it gives CASTNEGGVMNTEAFF.

V gene TRBV28 combines with J gene TRBJ2-1; D assignment may be TRBD1 or TRBD2 (6 bases each). The germline CDR1 and CDR2 sequences are MDHEN and SYDVKM. Between the trimmed V and J ends, which lost 3 bases and 12 bases, there was a span of 15 bases. This CDR3 spans 13 amino acids. The CDR3 sequence: CASSFGGRDLQFF. The CDR3 DNA follows: TGTGCCAGCAGTTTTGGGGGCAGGGACTTGCAGTTCTTC. Using reference TRBV28 and TRBJ2-1 for the parts outside the CDR3, the full variable domain is DVKVTQSSRYLVKRTGEKVFLECVQDMDHENMFWYRQDPGLGLRLIYFSYDVKMKEKGDIPEGYSVSREKKERFSLILESASTNQTSMYLCASSFGGRDLQFFGPGTRLTVL.

This clone has a handful of counts. V and J are TRBV19 and TRBJ1-2; D remains ambiguous. Germline loops: CDR1 LNHDA, CDR2 SQIVND (reference sequence). This CDR3 contains 13 residues. Trimming pared 5 bases from V and 8 bases from J, leaving 15 bases between. The CDR3 is CASSLAAGMGYTF. CDR3 DNA: TGTGCCAGTAGTCTGGCGGCCGGGATGGGCTACACCTTC. Variable domain in full (rest from reference TRBV19 and TRBJ1-2): DGGITQSPKYLFRKEGQNVTLSCEQNLNHDAMYWYRQDPGQGLRLIYYSQIVNDFQKGDIAEGYSVSREKKESFPLTVTSAQKNPTAFYLCASSLAAGMGYTFGSGTRLTVV.

The rearrangement joins TRBV15 to TRBJ1-2, with D hard to call. The germline V gene has CDR1 LNHNV and CDR2 YYDKDF (reference sequence). V was cut by 0 bases and J by 4 bases, with 15 bases left in between. This CDR3 is built from 16 residues. CDR3 coding DNA: TGTGCCACCAGCAGAGATTTCGCGAAGTCTGTCTATGGCTACACCTTC. It codes for CATSRDFAKSVYGYTF.

This clone was recorded a few times. This sequence joins TRBV23-1 and TRBJ1-4, with TRBD1 matching over 9 bases. Being an ORF, TRBV23-1 has a function that is uncertain. CDR3 length: 20 amino acids. V gave up 3 bases and J gave up 0 bases; unmatched junction bases: 14. Here the CDR3 reads CASSHSMGDRAPATNEKLFF. As DNA, the CDR3 is TGCGCCAGCAGTCACTCAATGGGGGACAGGGCACCTGCAACTAATGAAAAACTGTTTTTT.

This clone was observed a few times. The chain is built from TRBV4-1 and TRBJ2-7; TRBD1 matches 10 bases. The V segment lost 1 base and the J segment 6 bases; nucleotides outside the gene matches: 12. The CDR3 extends over 17 amino acids. In germline, CDR1 is MGHRA, CDR2 YSYEKL. CDR3 DNA sequence: TGCGCCAGCAGCCAAGGGGGAATTGGGGACAGGGGTACCGAGCAGTACTTC. It specifies CASSQGGIGDRGTEQYF.

This clone was seen just once. V is TRBV10-2 and J is TRBJ2-7, with 11 bases identical to TRBD2. The CDR3 runs 15 residues. The trim removed 9 bases at V and 2 bases at J, leaving 9 bases unmatched. Germline V gene lookup returns CDR1 WSHSY and CDR2 SAAADI. CDR3 residues: CASADLAGGTYEQYF. The CDR3, as DNA: TGCGCCAGTGCCGACCTAGCGGGAGGAACCTACGAGCAGTACTTC.

V gene TRBV9 combines with J gene TRBJ2-1; 10 nucleotides agree with TRBD2. J gave up 7 bases and V 0 bases, and 10 bases lay outside the gene matches. Germline values: CDR1 SGDLS, CDR2 YYNGEE. The CDR3 consists of 17 residues. DNA for the CDR3: TGTGCCAGCAGCGTAGTTCCATCACTAGCGGGGATAAATGAGCAGTTCTTC. Its translation is CASSVVPSLAGINEQFF.

V and J are TRBV28 and TRBJ2-4, with TRBD2 as a possible D gene (7 bases). The germline gives CDR1 MDHEN, CDR2 SYDVKM. The length of the CDR3 is 13 residues. The V end lost 5 bases, the J end lost 8 bases, and 13 bases lay between the germline ends. CDR3 bases: TGTGCCAGCAGTGGAAAGGGGGGGGACATTCAGTACTTC. It specifies CASSGKGGDIQYF.